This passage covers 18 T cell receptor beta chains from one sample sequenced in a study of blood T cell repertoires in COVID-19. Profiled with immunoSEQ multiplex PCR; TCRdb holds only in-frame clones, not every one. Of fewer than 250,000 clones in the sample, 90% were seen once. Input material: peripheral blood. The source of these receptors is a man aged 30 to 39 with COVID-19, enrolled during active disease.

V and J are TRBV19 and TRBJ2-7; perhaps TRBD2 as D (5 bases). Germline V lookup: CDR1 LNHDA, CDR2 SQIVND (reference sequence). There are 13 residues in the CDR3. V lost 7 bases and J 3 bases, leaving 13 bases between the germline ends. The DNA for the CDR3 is TGTGCCAGTACCGGGGTAGGCCTCTACGAGCAGTACTTC. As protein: CASTGVGLYEQYF.

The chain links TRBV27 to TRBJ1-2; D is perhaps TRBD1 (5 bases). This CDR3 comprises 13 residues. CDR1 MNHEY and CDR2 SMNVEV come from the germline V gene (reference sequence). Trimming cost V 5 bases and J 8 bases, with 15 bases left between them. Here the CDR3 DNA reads TGTGCCAGCAGTCCAGGGCTGGGCGGAGGCTACACCTTC. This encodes CASSPGLGGGYTF.

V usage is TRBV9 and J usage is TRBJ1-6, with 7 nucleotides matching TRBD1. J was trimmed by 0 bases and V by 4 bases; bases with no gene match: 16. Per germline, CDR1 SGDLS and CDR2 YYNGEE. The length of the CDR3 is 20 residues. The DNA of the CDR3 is TGTGCCAGCAGCCCCCAGATGGTGCAGGGGGGATTCTCCTATAATTCACCCCTCCACTTT. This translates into CASSPQMVQGGFSYNSPLHF.

In DNA form, the CDR3 reads TGCAGCGTTGCGACAGAAACCTACGAGCAGTACTTC. This encodes CSVATETYEQYF. This rearrangement joins TRBV29-1 to TRBJ2-7; maybe TRBD1 (5 bases). The CDR3 extends over 12 amino acids. Germline V CDR1 and CDR2: SQVTM, ANQGSEA. The V end was cut by 4 bases, the J end by 2 bases, with 9 bases between.

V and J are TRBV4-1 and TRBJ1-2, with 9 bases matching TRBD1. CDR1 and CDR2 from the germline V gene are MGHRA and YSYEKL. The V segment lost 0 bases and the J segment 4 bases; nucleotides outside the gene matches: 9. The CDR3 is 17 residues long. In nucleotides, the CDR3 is TGCGCCAGCAGCCAAGATCCTTTGGGACAGGGATTCTATGGCTACACCTTC. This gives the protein CASSQDPLGQGFYGYTF.

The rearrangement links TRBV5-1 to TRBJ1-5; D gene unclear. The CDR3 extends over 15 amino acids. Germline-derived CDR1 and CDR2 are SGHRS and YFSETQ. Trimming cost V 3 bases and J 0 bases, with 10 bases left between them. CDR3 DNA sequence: TGCGCCAGCAGCTGGGCCGGTCTTAGCAATCAGCCCCAGCATTTT. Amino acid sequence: CASSWAGLSNQPQHF.

This CDR3 reads CASSLSNGGNQPQHF. In DNA form, the CDR3 reads TGTGCCAGCAGTTTATCTAACGGGGGCAATCAGCCCCAGCATTTT. This sequence joins TRBV27 and TRBJ1-5, with D hard to call. The germline V and J ends were trimmed by 0 bases and 2 bases, with 8 bases remaining between them. The CDR3 covers 15 residues. Germline V gene sequence: CDR1 MNHEY, CDR2 SMNVEV (reference sequence).

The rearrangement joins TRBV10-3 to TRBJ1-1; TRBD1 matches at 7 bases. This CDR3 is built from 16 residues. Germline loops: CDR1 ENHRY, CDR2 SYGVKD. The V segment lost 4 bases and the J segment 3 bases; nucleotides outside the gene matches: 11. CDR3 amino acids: CAISGKPTGDHTEAFF. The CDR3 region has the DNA TGTGCCATCAGTGGGAAACCTACAGGGGATCACACTGAAGCTTTCTTT.

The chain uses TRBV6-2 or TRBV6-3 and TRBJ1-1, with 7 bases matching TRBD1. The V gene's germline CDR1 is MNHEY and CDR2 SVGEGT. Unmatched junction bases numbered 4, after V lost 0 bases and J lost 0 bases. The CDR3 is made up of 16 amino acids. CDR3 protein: CASSYSTGQLNTEAFF. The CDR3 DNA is TGTGCCAGCAGTTACTCAACGGGACAGTTGAACACTGAAGCTTTCTTT.

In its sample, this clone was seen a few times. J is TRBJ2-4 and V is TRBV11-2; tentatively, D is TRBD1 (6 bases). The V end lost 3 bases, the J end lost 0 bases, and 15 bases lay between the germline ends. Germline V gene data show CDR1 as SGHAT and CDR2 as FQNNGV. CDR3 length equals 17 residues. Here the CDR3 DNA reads TGTGCCAGCAGCTTTAGGGGTCAGGGGTTAGCCAAAAACATTCAGTACTTC. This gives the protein CASSFRGQGLAKNIQYF.

CDR3 loop: CASSLRLAGGVEQFF. CDR3 DNA sequence: TGTGCCAGCAGCCTTCGACTAGCGGGAGGAGTTGAGCAGTTCTTC. The gene calls are TRBV7-3 and TRBJ2-1; 13 bases fit TRBD2. V was clipped by 5 bases and J by 9 bases; unmatched bases: 7. The germline gives CDR1 SGHTA, CDR2 FQGTGA. CDR3 length: 15 residues.

CDR3 region: CASSQGRTTYEQYF. The DNA for the CDR3 is TGTGCCAGCAGCCAAGGCCGGACTACCTACGAGCAGTACTTC. The chain is built from TRBV3-1 (or the pseudogene TRBV3-2) and TRBJ2-7; tentatively, D is TRBD2 (6 bases). This CDR3 has 14 amino acids. V lost 1 base, J lost 2 bases, and 9 bases lay in between. Germline V gives CDR1 LGHDT, CDR2 YNNKEL (reference sequence).

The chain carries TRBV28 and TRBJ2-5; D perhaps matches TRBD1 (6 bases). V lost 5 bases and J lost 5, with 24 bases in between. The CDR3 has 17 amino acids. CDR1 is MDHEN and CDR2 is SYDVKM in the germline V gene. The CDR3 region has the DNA TGTGCCAGCAGTCCGGCCCCAGGGGCCTCAGGGTTCGAGACCCAGTACTTC. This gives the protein CASSPAPGASGFETQYF.

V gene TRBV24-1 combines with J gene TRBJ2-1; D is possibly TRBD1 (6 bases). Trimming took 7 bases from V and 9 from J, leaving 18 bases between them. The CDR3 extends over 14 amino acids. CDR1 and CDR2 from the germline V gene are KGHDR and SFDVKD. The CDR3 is CATRLRTGSREQFF. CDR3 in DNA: TGTGCCACCAGATTAAGAACAGGGAGCCGTGAGCAGTTCTTC.

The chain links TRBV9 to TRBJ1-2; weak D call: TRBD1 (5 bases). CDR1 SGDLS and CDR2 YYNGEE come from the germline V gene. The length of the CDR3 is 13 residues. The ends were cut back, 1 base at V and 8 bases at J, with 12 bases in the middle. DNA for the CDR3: TGTGCCAGCAGCGTATCAGCTAAGGGGGGCTACACCTTC. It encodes CASSVSAKGGYTF. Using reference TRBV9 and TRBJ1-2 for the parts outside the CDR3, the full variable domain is DSGVTQTPKHLITATGQRVTLRCSPRSGDLSVYWYQQSLDQGLQFLIQYYNGEERAKGNILERFSAQQFPDLHSELNLSSLELGDSALYFCASSVSAKGGYTFGSGTRLTVV.

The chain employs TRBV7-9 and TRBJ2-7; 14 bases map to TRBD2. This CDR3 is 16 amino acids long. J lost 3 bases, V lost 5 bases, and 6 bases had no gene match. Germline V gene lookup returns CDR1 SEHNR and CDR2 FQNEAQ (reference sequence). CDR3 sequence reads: CASSPGTSGRYYEQYF. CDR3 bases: TGTGCCAGCAGCCCGGGGACTAGCGGGAGATACTACGAGCAGTACTTC.

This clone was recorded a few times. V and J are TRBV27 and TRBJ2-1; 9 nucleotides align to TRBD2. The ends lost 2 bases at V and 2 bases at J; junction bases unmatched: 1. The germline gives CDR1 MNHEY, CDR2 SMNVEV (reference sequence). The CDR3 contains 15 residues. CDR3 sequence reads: CASSLAGGTYNEQFF. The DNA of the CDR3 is TGTGCCAGCAGTTTAGCGGGAGGGACCTACAATGAGCAGTTCTTC.

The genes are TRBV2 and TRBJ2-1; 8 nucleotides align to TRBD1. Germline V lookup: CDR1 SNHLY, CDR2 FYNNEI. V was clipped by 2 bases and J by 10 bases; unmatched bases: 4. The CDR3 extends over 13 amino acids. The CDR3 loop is CASSERQGKEQFF. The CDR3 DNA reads TGTGCCAGCAGTGAAAGACAGGGGAAAGAGCAGTTCTTC.